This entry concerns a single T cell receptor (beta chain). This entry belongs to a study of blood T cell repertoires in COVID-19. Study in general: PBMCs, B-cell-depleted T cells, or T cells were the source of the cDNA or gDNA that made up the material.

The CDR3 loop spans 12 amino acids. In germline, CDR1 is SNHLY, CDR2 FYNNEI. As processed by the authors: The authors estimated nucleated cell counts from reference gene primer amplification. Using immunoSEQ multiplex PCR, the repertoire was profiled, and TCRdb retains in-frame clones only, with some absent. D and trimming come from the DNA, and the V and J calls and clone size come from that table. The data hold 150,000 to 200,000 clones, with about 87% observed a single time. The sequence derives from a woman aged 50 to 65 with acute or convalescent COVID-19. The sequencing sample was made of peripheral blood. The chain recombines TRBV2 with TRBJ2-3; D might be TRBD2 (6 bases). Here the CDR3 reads CTGTEVGDTQYF. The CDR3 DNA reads TGTACTGGGACTGAGGTCGGGGATACGCAGTATTTT.